The following is a TCR beta chain sequence with its context. What it recognizes is unknown. The data were obtained in a study of shared clonotypes between healthy human individuals. Findings and caveats of the study: Only blood was sampled; tissue repertoires likely differ.

CDR1 is MNHNY and CDR2 is SVGAGI in the germline V gene (reference sequence). Trimming removed 4 bases at V and 1 base at J, with 7 bases between. CDR3 length: 14 residues. Assay: immunoSEQ multiplex PCR; the TCRdb copy retains only in-frame clones and omits some. The sample has approximately 510,000 clones; roughly 78% are singletons. This TCR was sampled from a woman aged 40 to 50 in good health. Some clones in this sample may be carry-over from other donors' samples. The chain couples TRBV6-6 to TRBJ2-2, with no clear D. Sequencing was carried out using PBMCs. The CDR3 reads CASSFNQNTGELFF. The CDR3 coding sequence is TGTGCCAGCAGTTTCAATCAGAACACCGGGGAGCTGTTTTTT.